The 27 T cell receptor beta chains reported below all come from one sample, sequenced in a study of Ad26.COV2.S vaccination and SARS-CoV-2 variants (dated by TCRdb to about 2021). The intended sense of this specimen's treatment or condition label: 15 to 20 received Ad26.COV2.S at low or high dose, single or two shots; five or six received placebo; per-sample allocation not given. For vaccine and placebo recipients, repertoires were sequenced using samples collected on day 63 after the first injection. Libraries were constructed by the immunoSEQ multiplex PCR assay. TCRdb took this table from immuneACCESS and kept in-frame rearrangements with V and J called. Such tables lack part of the clones; where checked against another copy, unresolved V genes explain under half of the gap, and the rest is unexplained. The sample profile shows over 400,000 clones; 80% to 95% of them were found once. About 1.7% of the sample is taken by the ten largest.

The sequencing used peripheral blood, collected in a trial of Ad26.COV2.S vaccine versus placebo. These receptors all stem from a person between 18 and 60 years old who received the Ad26.COV2.S COVID-19 vaccine or a placebo.

This sequence joins TRBV18 and TRBJ1-4, with 10 bases lining up with TRBD1. CDR3 length: 17 residues. Losses at the gene ends were 2 bases for V and 8 bases for J; bases not matched to a gene: 11. From germline, CDR1 is KGHSH and CDR2 LQKENI. The CDR3 sequence: CASSPTGQGLRREKLFF. The CDR3, as DNA: TGTGCCAGCTCACCAACGGGACAGGGGTTGCGGAGAGAAAAACTGTTTTTT.

CDR3 nucleotides: TGTGCCAGCAGCTTAATGCGGGACCCCACAGATACGCAGTATTTT. Protein product: CASSLMRDPTDTQYF. The chain employs TRBV7-6 and TRBJ2-3, with D perhaps matching TRBD2 (6 bases). The germline gives CDR1 SGHVS, CDR2 FNYEAQ. The germline V and J ends were trimmed by 2 bases and 2 bases, with 11 bases remaining between them. The CDR3 extends over 15 amino acids.

J is TRBJ2-7 and V is TRBV21-1. TRBV21-1 is termed a pseudogene. CDR3 length equals 13 residues. CDR3 in amino acids: CASTIRDSYEQYF. DNA of the CDR3: TGTGCCAGCACCATAAGGGACTCCTACGAGCAGTACTTC.

A note on this clone: The sample has other DNA sequences that encode this CDR3 too. This chain connects TRBV15 to TRBJ1-1; D uncertain. This CDR3 has 13 amino acids. CDR1 is LNHNV and CDR2 is YYDKDF in the germline V gene (reference sequence). The germline V and J ends were trimmed by 0 bases and 4 bases, with 6 bases remaining between them. CDR3 sequence: CATSRDLGTEAFF. Written as DNA, the CDR3 is TGTGCCACCAGCAGAGATTTGGGCACTGAAGCTTTCTTT.

The chain recombines TRBV3-1 (or the pseudogene TRBV3-2) with TRBJ2-5; 8 bases fit TRBD1. Germline trimming cut 4 bases from V and 5 bases from J; bases unmatched to any gene: 9. CDR3 size: 15 residues. Germline V gives CDR1 LGHDT, CDR2 YNNKEL (reference sequence). This CDR3 reads CASSRQGKAGETQYF. The CDR3 DNA sequence: TGTGCCAGCAGCCGACAGGGGAAGGCCGGTGAGACCCAGTACTTC.

The chain carries TRBV30 and TRBJ1-1; perhaps TRBD1 as D (6 bases). V was pared by 2 bases and J by 8 bases, with 18 bases between. Germline V lookup: CDR1 GTSNPN, CDR2 SVGIG (reference sequence). The CDR3 totals 14 residues. Here the CDR3 reads CAWSRQAARPEAFF. CDR3 DNA: TGTGCCTGGAGTAGACAGGCGGCCCGACCCGAAGCTTTCTTT.

The chain is built from TRBV2 and TRBJ1-1, with a weak D call TRBD1 (5 bases). This CDR3 has 13 residues. The germline V and J ends were trimmed by 6 bases and 2 bases, with 10 bases remaining between them. Per germline, CDR1 SNHLY and CDR2 FYNNEI. The CDR3 coding sequence is TGTGCCAGCAGAATAGACAGCAACACTGAAGCTTTCTTT. This codes for CASRIDSNTEAFF.

This chain links TRBV4-1 with TRBJ1-1; D is undetermined. The V gene's germline CDR1 is MGHRA and CDR2 YSYEKL. With 0 bases removed from V and 6 bases from J, the gap between germline ends came to 17 bases. The CDR3 consists of 16 residues. The CDR3 region is CASSQDPSWRGSEAFF. The CDR3 DNA sequence: TGCGCCAGCAGCCAAGACCCCAGTTGGCGAGGGTCTGAAGCTTTCTTT.

This chain joins TRBV12-5 and TRBJ1-1; 8 bases line up with TRBD1. This CDR3 region has 14 residues. After removal of 5 bases from V and 7 bases from J, the junction contained 9 bases not matched to a gene. Germline V lookup: CDR1 LGHNT, CDR2 FRNRAP. For the CDR3, the DNA is TGTGCTAGTGGTCCGGACAGGGACGGACTTGAAGCTTTCTTT. It encodes CASGPDRDGLEAFF.

CDR3 in DNA: TGTGCCAGTAGTGACTTTACTGAAGCTTTCTTT. Protein sequence: CASSDFTEAFF. The chain has TRBV19 and TRBJ1-1; D unclear. The CDR3 has 11 residues. CDR1 and CDR2 (germline): LNHDA, SQIVND (reference sequence). V dropped 5 bases and J dropped 5 bases, with 6 bases sitting between them. Using reference TRBV19 and TRBJ1-1 for the parts outside the CDR3, the full variable domain is DGGITQSPKYLFRKEGQNVTLSCEQNLNHDAMYWYRQDPGQGLRLIYYSQIVNDFQKGDIAEGYSVSREKKESFPLTVTSAQKNPTAFYLCASSDFTEAFFGQGTRLTVV.

The chain recombines TRBV18 with TRBJ1-6; D is possibly TRBD1 (6 bases). CDR1 KGHSH and CDR2 LQKENI come from the germline V gene. The CDR3 totals 16 residues. Trimming cost V 4 bases and J 5 bases, with 15 bases left between them. The CDR3 DNA follows: TGTGCCAGCTCACGACAAGGACAGAGCAATAATTCACCCCTCCACTTT. Amino acid sequence: CASSRQGQSNNSPLHF.

The chain combines TRBV21-1 with TRBJ2-1; the table's D gene call, TRBD1, was not cross checked with the DNA. TRBV21-1 is deemed a pseudogene. The CDR3 runs 17 residues. The CDR3 coding sequence is TGTGCCAGCAGCAAAGTTTCGAGGAGGGGGCCTTACAATGAGCAGTTCTTC. Its translation is CASSKVSRRGPYNEQFF.

The gene calls are TRBV6-6 and TRBJ2-7; 7 positions match TRBD1. This CDR3 region has 14 residues. Germline values: CDR1 MNHNY, CDR2 SVGAGI (reference sequence). V shed 6 bases and J 5 bases; nucleotides not matched to a gene: 10. CDR3 amino acids: CASSIRTGGHEQYF. For the CDR3, the DNA is TGTGCCAGCAGCATAAGGACAGGCGGTCACGAGCAGTACTTC.

This clone was detected only once. The chain carries TRBV10-3 and TRBJ1-6, with D unclear. CDR1 and CDR2 from the germline V gene are ENHRY and SYGVKD. The V end was cut by 3 bases, the J end by 12 bases, with 15 bases between. CDR3 size: 14 residues. CDR3 protein: CAISDPPSSRPLHF. CDR3 nucleotide sequence: TGTGCCATCAGTGACCCCCCCTCCTCTAGACCCCTCCACTTT.

The V and J genes are TRBV5-6 and TRBJ1-5, with TRBD1 as a possible D gene (5 bases). The germline gives CDR1 SGHDT, CDR2 YYEEEE. V was pared by 2 bases and J by 7 bases, with 13 bases between. The CDR3 has 14 amino acids. CDR3 region: CASSLFRVGQPQHF. The CDR3 bases are TGTGCCAGCAGCTTATTCAGGGTAGGGCAGCCCCAGCATTTT.

The V and J genes are TRBV6-5 and TRBJ2-5; the D is unclear. With 2 bases removed from V and 2 bases from J, the gap between germline ends came to 6 bases. The CDR3 is 13 amino acids. Germline V CDR1 and CDR2: MNHEY, SVGAGI. The CDR3, as DNA: TGTGCCAGCAGTTACAGAGAACAAGAGACCCAGTACTTC. It yields the protein CASSYREQETQYF.

V and J are TRBV24-1 and TRBJ2-5; possible D gene TRBD2, 7 bases. The germline V gene encodes CDR1 KGHDR and CDR2 SFDVKD. Trimming shortened V by 9 bases and J by 5 bases, and 18 bases separated the two germline ends. The CDR3 is 14 amino acids. The CDR3 spells CATRVGGAGETQYF. The CDR3, as DNA: TGTGCCACCCGTGTTGGGGGGGCCGGGGAGACCCAGTACTTC.

This chain connects TRBV4-3 to TRBJ2-7; D remains unclear. Trimming left V 4 bases short and J 5 bases short, with 21 bases between. This CDR3 comprises 16 residues. CDR1 is LGHNA, CDR2 YSLEER, per germline. CDR3 region: CASSPTPGGRSHEQYF. The CDR3 DNA sequence: TGCGCCAGCAGCCCGACCCCAGGCGGACGTTCACACGAGCAGTACTTC.

V and J are TRBV29-1 and TRBJ2-1; TRBD2 aligns across 11 bases. From germline, CDR1 is SQVTM and CDR2 ANQGSEA. J was trimmed by 7 bases and V by 5 bases; bases with no gene match: 13. This CDR3 contains 16 residues. The CDR3 DNA sequence: TGCAGCGTTTCCGGTAGCGGGGGGGCCTTTTTTAATGAGCAGTTCTTC. This translates into CSVSGSGGAFFNEQFF.

J is TRBJ1-1 and V is TRBV28; no clear D gene. CDR1 is MDHEN and CDR2 is SYDVKM in the germline V gene. V was trimmed by 8 bases and J by 1 base, leaving 14 bases between them. This CDR3 spans 14 amino acids. CDR3 in DNA: TGTGCCAGCCCCCCCCGGCAGGCGAACACTGAAGCTTTCTTT. This gives the protein CASPPRQANTEAFF.

The rearrangement uses TRBV7-5 and TRBJ2-3; the table gives TRBD2 as D, unverified against the DNA. TRBV7-5 is marked as a pseudogene. The CDR3 covers 16 residues. The CDR3 here is CARPSGTSGPTDTQYF. CDR3 coding DNA: TGTGCCAGACCTTCCGGGACTAGCGGGCCCACAGATACGCAGTATTTT.

The chain is built from TRBV9 and TRBJ1-4; TRBD1 matches 8 bases. CDR1 and CDR2 from the germline V gene are SGDLS and YYNGEE. This CDR3 has 15 amino acids. V was pared by 3 bases and J by 8 bases, with 9 bases of the junction left unmatched. Written as DNA, the CDR3 is TGTGCCAGCAGCGGGGACGGGACAGGCGGCGAAAAACTGTTTTTT. Protein sequence: CASSGDGTGGEKLFF.

This chain links TRBV6-6 with TRBJ1-4; TRBD1 might be the D (6 bases). Germline CDR1 and CDR2: MNHNY and SVGAGI (reference sequence). The V end was cut by 4 bases, the J end by 8 bases, with 14 bases between. This CDR3 has 14 residues. The CDR3 sequence is CASSSRSGDEKLFF. In DNA form, the CDR3 reads TGTGCCAGCAGTTCTCGATCAGGGGACGAAAAACTGTTTTTT.

The chain employs TRBV11-2 and TRBJ2-3; no definite D call. This CDR3 spans 13 amino acids. Between the trimmed V and J ends, which lost 5 bases and 5 bases, there was a span of 11 bases. Germline loops: CDR1 SGHAT, CDR2 FQNNGV. The CDR3 reads CASSPIVLDTQYF. The DNA for the CDR3 is TGTGCCAGCAGCCCAATAGTGTTAGATACGCAGTATTTT. Using reference TRBV11-2 and TRBJ2-3 for the parts outside the CDR3, the full variable domain is EAGVAQSPRYKIIEKRQSVAFWCNPISGHATLYWYQQILGQGPKLLIQFQNNGVVDDSQLPKDRFSAERLKGVDSTLKIQPAKLEDSAVYLCASSPIVLDTQYFGPGTRLTVL.

This chain connects TRBV4-3 to TRBJ1-1; 10 nucleotides align to TRBD1. The length of the CDR3 is 14 residues. Germline V CDR1 and CDR2: LGHNA, YSLEER. Unmatched junction bases numbered 2, after V lost 1 base and J lost 6 bases. Written as DNA, the CDR3 is TGCGCCAGCAGCCAAGGACAGGGGGCTGCTGAAGCTTTCTTT. This codes for CASSQGQGAAEAFF.

About this clone itself: The junction and the germline gene differ at one end; a read error may be behind it. The CDR3 here is CPSGAPYEQYF. CDR3 nucleotide sequence: TGTCCCAGCGGGGCCCCATACGAGCAGTACTTC. The genes are TRBV20-1 and TRBJ2-7; TRBD2 aligns across 7 bases. Per germline, CDR1 DFQATT and CDR2 SNEGSKA (reference sequence). There are 11 residues in the CDR3.

The rearrangement joins TRBV18 to TRBJ1-1; D is perhaps TRBD1 (5 bases). Germline assignment: CDR1 KGHSH and CDR2 LQKENI. The V end was cut by 3 bases, the J end by 4 bases, with 12 bases between. The CDR3 loop spans 14 amino acids. The CDR3 region has the DNA TGTGCCAGCTCACCGCGGTCGAGGGGCACTGAAGCTTTCTTT. Residues: CASSPRSRGTEAFF.